These 17 T cell receptor beta chains were sequenced from one sample in a study of shared clonotypes between healthy human individuals. The method was immunoSEQ multiplex PCR; TCRdb's version includes in-frame clones alone and lacks a portion of them. Seen here are a few million clones, 95% observed once, and the top ten hold less than 0.15%. The sample taken for sequencing was naive CD4+ T cells sorted from blood. Specified subset: CD45RA+ positively selected. These receptors came from a man between 18 and 35 years old in good health.

In its sample, this clone was seen once. V gene TRBV28 combines with J gene TRBJ1-2; D ambiguous. Looked up from germline, CDR1 is MDHEN and CDR2 is SYDVKM. Trimming cost V 4 bases and J 8 bases, with 8 bases left between them. The CDR3 sequence is 11 residues long. The CDR3 spells CASSWGIGYTF. The DNA for the CDR3 is TGTGCCAGCAGTTGGGGAATCGGCTACACCTTC.

The chain recombines TRBV7-9 with TRBJ2-7; 8 nucleotides agree with TRBD1. Germline V gene lookup returns CDR1 SEHNR and CDR2 FQNEAQ (reference sequence). This CDR3 has 14 amino acids. Losses at the gene ends were 4 bases for V and 0 bases for J; bases not matched to a gene: 2. The CDR3 sequence is CASSSDRDSYEQYF. The CDR3 nucleotides are TGTGCCAGCAGCTCGGACAGGGACTCCTACGAGCAGTACTTC.

V usage is TRBV7-2 and J usage is TRBJ2-3; D gene uncertain. CDR1 and CDR2 from the germline V gene are SGHTA and FQGNSA. Between the trimmed V and J ends, which lost 10 bases and 4 bases, there was a span of 15 bases. This CDR3 has 13 residues. CDR3 DNA: TGTGCCACCACGAGTGGATGGCCAGATACGCAGTATTTT. Translating gives CATTSGWPDTQYF.

The chain carries TRBV6-1 and TRBJ1-1, with a weak D call TRBD1 (6 bases). The CDR3 runs 13 residues. The germline gives CDR1 MNHNS, CDR2 SASEGT. The germline V and J ends were trimmed by 6 bases and 4 bases, with 12 bases remaining between them. The CDR3 nucleotides are TGTGCCAGCAGCGTGGACAGATCCACTGAAGCTTTCTTT. Translation: CASSVDRSTEAFF.

CDR3 coding DNA: TGTGCCAGCAGTGAAGTCCTGGGAGTGAACACTGAAGCTTTCTTT. Its protein is CASSEVLGVNTEAFF. The genes are TRBV6-1 and TRBJ1-1, with D hard to call. V was cut by 1 base and J by 0 bases, with 9 bases left in between. This CDR3 contains 15 residues. In germline, CDR1 is MNHNS, CDR2 SASEGT.

This clone occurred a few times. The J gene is TRBJ2-1, the V gene TRBV6-1; D not resolved. Deletions cut 4 bases from V and 8 bases from J, with 9 bases between. Germline V gene sequence: CDR1 MNHNS, CDR2 SASEGT. The length of the CDR3 is 12 residues. The CDR3 bases are TGTGCCAGCAGTGTTAGGTACGATGAGCAGTTCTTC. Its protein is CASSVRYDEQFF.

The rearrangement uses TRBV5-6 and TRBJ1-4; 7 bases line up with TRBD1. The CDR3 length is 15 residues. CDR1 and CDR2 from the germline V gene are SGHDT and YYEEEE. The V and J ends lost 3 bases and 6 bases, in that order; junction bases with no gene match: 8. Here the CDR3 reads CASSSVDRDDEKLFF. CDR3 bases: TGTGCCAGCAGCTCTGTCGACAGGGATGATGAAAAACTGTTTTTT.

The V call is TRBV28, the J call TRBJ1-2; no clear D gene. Trimming cost V 5 bases and J 8 bases, with 12 bases left between them. The length of the CDR3 is 12 residues. The germline V gene has CDR1 MDHEN and CDR2 SYDVKM. In DNA form, the CDR3 reads TGTGCCAGCAGTGTAATCCTAGGGGGCTACACCTTC. Protein sequence: CASSVILGGYTF.

The CDR3 reads CASRYGQGSNQPQHF. The CDR3 DNA reads TGTGCCAGCCGTTACGGACAGGGTAGCAATCAGCCCCAGCATTTT. V usage is TRBV27 and J usage is TRBJ1-5, with TRBD1 identical over 8 bases. The germline CDR1 and CDR2 sequences are MNHEY and SMNVEV (reference sequence). The CDR3 length is 15 residues. Trimming at V came to 8 bases and at J to 0 bases, leaving 6 bases not matched to a gene.

The rearrangement links TRBV10-3 to TRBJ2-5, with TRBD2 matching over 7 bases. The ends lost 4 bases at V and 1 base at J; junction bases unmatched: 3. The CDR3 consists of 14 residues. Looked up from germline, CDR1 is ENHRY and CDR2 is SYGVKD. CDR3 in amino acids: CAISVASGQETQYF. CDR3 DNA sequence: TGTGCCATCAGTGTAGCTAGCGGCCAAGAGACCCAGTACTTC.

The chain has TRBV5-5 and TRBJ2-7, with unresolved D. This CDR3 region has 13 residues. Deletions cut 1 base from V and 2 bases from J, with 7 bases between. Germline V gene lookup returns CDR1 SGHKS and CDR2 YYEKEE (reference sequence). The CDR3 loop reads CASSLHGPYEQYF. In nucleotides, the CDR3 is TGTGCCAGCAGCTTGCATGGTCCCTACGAGCAGTACTTC.

The rearrangement uses TRBV5-6 and TRBJ1-2, with TRBD1 identical over 7 bases. The CDR3 spans 14 residues. Germline CDR1 is SGHDT and CDR2 is YYEEEE. The V gene end was trimmed by 4 bases and the J gene end by 4 bases; junction bases not matched to a gene: 7. CDR3 residues: CASSPTGAVYGYTF. CDR3 nucleotides: TGTGCCAGCAGCCCTACAGGGGCGGTCTATGGCTACACCTTC.

CDR3 region: CASSLGGGSSYNSPLHF. The CDR3 region has the DNA TGCGCCAGCAGCCTGGGTGGGGGGAGCTCCTATAATTCACCCCTCCACTTT. The V gene is TRBV4-1, the J gene TRBJ1-6, with D perhaps TRBD1 (5 bases). The germline V gene has CDR1 MGHRA and CDR2 YSYEKL. The V end was cut by 4 bases, the J end by 0 bases, with 13 bases between. The CDR3 sequence is 17 residues long.

The CDR3 loop reads CASNYRTGVDEKLFF. The DNA of the CDR3 is TGTGCCAGCAACTACCGGACAGGGGTGGATGAAAAACTGTTTTTT. The V and J genes are TRBV2 and TRBJ1-4; 9 bases are a match to TRBD1. The CDR3 spans 15 residues. Trimming at V came to 7 bases and at J to 6 bases, leaving 9 bases not matched to a gene. Germline values: CDR1 SNHLY, CDR2 FYNNEI.

This rearrangement joins TRBV14 to TRBJ1-6, with 8 nucleotides matching TRBD1. This CDR3 contains 18 residues. V shed 6 bases, J shed 0 bases, and the junction held 10 bases outside the gene matches. The germline gives CDR1 SGHDN, CDR2 FVKESK. CDR3 protein: CASRRGQAMSSYNSPLHF. The CDR3 region has the DNA TGTGCCAGCAGACGGGGACAGGCTATGAGCTCCTATAATTCACCCCTCCACTTT.

The rearrangement uses TRBV28 and TRBJ1-2; the D gene is possibly TRBD1 (6 bases). V shed 5 bases and J shed 0 bases, with 13 bases lying between them. In germline, CDR1 is MDHEN, CDR2 SYDVKM. This CDR3 region has 15 residues. The CDR3 DNA is TGTGCCAGCAGTCTTACAGGGCCAGCTAACTATGGCTACACCTTC. It is translated as CASSLTGPANYGYTF.

The rearrangement links TRBV4-3 to TRBJ2-3; 10 bases map to TRBD2. The CDR3 totals 16 residues. CDR1 LGHNA and CDR2 YSLEER come from the germline V gene. Unmatched junction bases numbered 6, after V lost 2 bases and J lost 4 bases. CDR3 nucleotide sequence: TGCGCCAGCAGCCAATTATTAGCGGGAGGTTCAGATACGCAGTATTTT. Translation: CASSQLLAGGSDTQYF.